This T cell receptor (beta chain) was identified in a study of blood T cell repertoires in COVID-19 (dated by TCRdb to between 2020 and 2021). Notes on the research overall: Samples from collaborators originated in the United States, Italy and Spain and spanned both the acute and convalescent phases of COVID-19. The prospective study material was composed of cDNA or gDNA derived from T cells, B-cell-depleted T cells, or PBMCs. The dataset comprised deeply sampled blood TCRbeta repertoires from subjects exposed to, actively infected with, or recovered from COVID-19. A freely available public database, intended as a resource for researchers studying the immune response to SARS-CoV-2, is where the repertoires were released. The samples were drawn from two sources: the first 160 participants of the ongoing ImmuneRACE study, and some 1,300 subjects contributed by 6 global collaborators. Sample metadata almost always included a de-identified subject ID, COVID-19 status, age in years and sex. HLA class I and class II types, where available, came from metadata supplied by the sample provider rather than from assay-based typing. What the authors observed across the whole study: Clinical and demographic metadata were provided uncurated, with the amount varying by source and participant.

The CDR3 has 17 amino acids, counting the end cysteine and phenylalanine. Kept here is only the CDR3 DNA, which spans 51 bases and is read in frame from base 1. Here V drops 5 bases and J drops 6 bases, and the junction holds 13 bases not matched to any gene. The germline V gene encodes CDR1 SGHNT and CDR2 YENEEA. A second Seattle source provided samples from volunteer blood donors who had recovered from COVID-19. Whole blood was collected in K2EDTA tubes by collaborating institutions according to the institutions' own protocols. For TCRbeta analysis, collaborators shipped samples as frozen whole blood, isolated PBMCs, or DNA extracted from either of those sample types. Details on this clone: Its antigen has not been determined. Qualities for individual bases were not recorded, and no much larger clone is one base off.

TCRbeta CDR3 regions were amplified from genomic DNA by means of the immunoSEQ Assay, a bias-controlled multiplex PCR. As for the original processing: Within the assay, amplification of reference gene primers was used to estimate how many nucleated cells each sample contained. To quantify the absolute abundance of each unique TCRbeta CDR3 rearrangement, sequence reads were collapsed and filtered. For each sample, productive Simpson clonality was calculated by taking the square root of Simpson's diversity index across productive rearrangements. TCRdb's version of the immuneACCESS table is confined to in-frame rearrangements and falls short of the full clone set. An unresolved V gene accounts for under half of the shortfall where checked; the remainder is of unknown origin. V, J and clone size reflect that table, while D and trimming were determined from the DNA. In all, the sample holds around 170,000 clones, and about 80% of those were seen once. Roughly 13% of the sample goes to the ten largest clones.

The sequence is built from TRBV11-3 and TRBJ2-1; 10 junctional bases match TRBD2. This receptor was identified in a man in his sixties or seventies who had recovered from COVID-19. The sequencing sample was made of peripheral blood. Read as DNA, the sequence is TGTGCCAGCAGCCCTGGTGACACTAGCGGGAAGTTCAATGAGCAGTTCTTC. The translation is CASSPGDTSGKFNEQFF.